This T cell receptor (beta chain) comes out of a study of blood T cell repertoires in COVID-19. Study information: Samples came from the United States, Italy and Spain, spanning acute and convalescent COVID-19. From T cells, B-cell-depleted T cells, or PBMCs came the material, which was cDNA or gDNA.

CDR1 is SGHVS and CDR2 is FQNEAQ in the germline V gene. CDR3 length: 18 residues. V lost 1 base and J lost 7; bases outside the gene matches: 14. In the original analysis: Amplification from reference gene primers served as the basis for estimated nucleated cell counts. Clones were sequenced by immunoSEQ multiplex PCR, and TCRdb holds only the in-frame ones, with some missing. The V and J calls and clone size come from that table; D and trimming were worked out from the DNA. The sample includes about 43,000 clones, over 75% seen only once; the top ten take around a quarter. The material sequenced was peripheral blood. J is TRBJ2-2 and V is TRBV7-8, with 8 bases that match TRBD1. The TCR sequence derives from a woman aged 60-70 years with acute or convalescent COVID-19. Written as DNA, the CDR3 is TGTGCCAGCAGCTTAGTGGGCGGACAGGGCCAGCGTGACGGGGAGCTGTTTTTT. Its translation: CASSLVGGQGQRDGELFF. The whole variable domain, filled in from reference TRBV7-8 and TRBJ2-2, reads GAGVSQSPRYKVAKRGQDVALRCDPISGHVSLFWYQQALGQGPEFLTYFQNEAQLDKSGLPSDRFFAERPEGSVSTLKIQRTQQEDSAVYLCASSLVGGQGQRDGELFFGEGSRLTVL.